This is a list of T cell receptor beta chains from one sample in a study of T cell repertoires in aging, cancer and after chemotherapy. TCRdb recomputed calls from the multiplex PCR reads with MiXCR, one row per CDR3 protein. The data contain some 9,300 distinct CDR3 sequences, 30% to 40% of them seen just once; the ten biggest clones take up roughly 1.5%. The source material was blood. The receptors here all came from a human donor in good health. CDR3s include the opening cysteine and the closing phenylalanine or tryptophan. The order of the fields is clone size, J gene, V gene, D gene, CDR3 DNA, CDR3 protein. The D gene is left open where the match is weak. Clone size is shown for a subset of rows, as once, few, many or a class of expanded clone.

clone_size: NA
j_call: TRBJ1-1
v_call: TRBV12-3/TRBV12-4
d_call: TRBD1
cdr3_nt: TGTGCTAGTGGTTTGGTCCAGGGGGGCATCACTGAAGCTTTCTTT
cdr3_aa: CASGLVQGGITEAFF

clone_size: few
j_call: TRBJ1-1
v_call: TRBV6-1
d_call: NA
cdr3_nt: TGTGCCAGCAGGCTCATGAACACTGAAGCTTTCTTT
cdr3_aa: CASRLMNTEAFF

clone_size: NA
j_call: TRBJ2-6
v_call: TRBV5-1
d_call: NA
cdr3_nt: TGCGCCAGCAGCCTGGGGAGCTCTGGGGCCAACGTCCTGACTTTC
cdr3_aa: CASSLGSSGANVLTF

clone_size: medium-sized
j_call: TRBJ2-1
v_call: TRBV10-3
d_call: TRBD2
cdr3_nt: TGTGCCATCAGTGAGTCGAAGGCTAGCGGGGATAACAATGAGCAGTTCTTC
cdr3_aa: CAISESKASGDNNEQFF

clone_size: NA
j_call: TRBJ1-1
v_call: TRBV4-2
d_call: NA
cdr3_nt: TGTGCCAGCAGCTTAGGGCAGGGCAGGGCGGCAGCTTTCTTT
cdr3_aa: CASSLGQGRAAAFF

clone_size: NA
j_call: TRBJ2-1
v_call: TRBV4-1
d_call: NA
cdr3_nt: TGCGCCAGCAGCCAAGATGGGGGTAGGCTTGGGAATGAGCAGTTCTTC
cdr3_aa: CASSQDGGRLGNEQFF

clone_size: NA
j_call: TRBJ2-1
v_call: TRBV30
d_call: NA
cdr3_nt: TGTGCCTGGAGTGTAACGGGGTCGAGCGAGCAGTTCTTC
cdr3_aa: CAWSVTGSSEQFF

clone_size: few
j_call: TRBJ2-7
v_call: TRBV4-2
d_call: NA
cdr3_nt: TGTGCCAGCAGCCAAGAGGCAATCTCCTACGAGCAGTACTTC
cdr3_aa: CASSQEAISYEQYF

clone_size: few
j_call: TRBJ1-3
v_call: TRBV7-3
d_call: NA
cdr3_nt: TGTGCCAGCAGCTTAACGCACTCTGGAAACACCATATATTTT
cdr3_aa: CASSLTHSGNTIYF

clone_size: NA
j_call: TRBJ1-3
v_call: TRBV12-3/TRBV12-4
d_call: NA
cdr3_nt: TGTGCCAGCAGATACTCGAGTGGATCTGGAAACACCATATATTTT
cdr3_aa: CASRYSSGSGNTIYF

clone_size: NA
j_call: TRBJ1-1
v_call: TRBV29-1
d_call: NA
cdr3_nt: TGCAGCGCTCCCTCGGGCTCCGCGGGCACTGAAGCTTTCTTT
cdr3_aa: CSAPSGSAGTEAFF

clone_size: NA
j_call: TRBJ1-3
v_call: TRBV5-6
d_call: NA
cdr3_nt: TGTGCCAGCAGCTTAGACAGGAGCTCTGGAAACACCATATATTTT
cdr3_aa: CASSLDRSSGNTIYF

clone_size: few
j_call: TRBJ1-2
v_call: TRBV28
d_call: NA
cdr3_nt: TGTGCCAGCAGTAGGGATCGCTATGGCTACACCTTC
cdr3_aa: CASSRDRYGYTF

clone_size: NA
j_call: TRBJ2-1
v_call: TRBV4-2
d_call: NA
cdr3_nt: TGCGCCAGCAGCCAACCCAATGGGGATGAGCAGTTCTTC
cdr3_aa: CASSQPNGDEQFF

clone_size: once
j_call: TRBJ2-3
v_call: TRBV27
d_call: TRBD1
cdr3_nt: TGTGCCAGCAGTACTCCGGGACAGGGGACAGATACGCAGTATTTT
cdr3_aa: CASSTPGQGTDTQYF

clone_size: NA
j_call: TRBJ1-2
v_call: TRBV6-1
d_call: NA
cdr3_nt: TGTGCCAGCAGTGAAGTGGTCCTCTCGGATGGCTACACCTTC
cdr3_aa: CASSEVVLSDGYTF

clone_size: few
j_call: TRBJ1-5
v_call: TRBV30
d_call: TRBD1
cdr3_nt: TGTGCCTGGAGTTTATCGACAGGGATGAATCAGCCCCAGCATTTT
cdr3_aa: CAWSLSTGMNQPQHF

clone_size: NA
j_call: TRBJ2-1
v_call: TRBV12-3/TRBV12-4
d_call: TRBD2
cdr3_nt: TGTGCCAGCAGTTTCGGCAGCGGGGGGGGCTCCTACAATGAGCAGTTCTTC
cdr3_aa: CASSFGSGGGSYNEQFF

clone_size: NA
j_call: TRBJ1-5
v_call: TRBV20-1
d_call: NA
cdr3_nt: TGCAGTGCTAGAGATGGAGGACACCCAAATCAGCCCCAGCATTTT
cdr3_aa: CSARDGGHPNQPQHF

clone_size: NA
j_call: TRBJ1-5
v_call: TRBV30
d_call: NA
cdr3_nt: TGTGCCAGTAGTATAGGCAGCCACGACAGGCGGCCTGGGCAGCCCCAGCATTTT
cdr3_aa: CASSIGSHDRRPGQPQHF

clone_size: once
j_call: TRBJ1-3
v_call: TRBV4-1
d_call: NA
cdr3_nt: TGCGCCAGCAGCCACCAGCCCCTCTCTGGAAACACCATATATTTT
cdr3_aa: CASSHQPLSGNTIYF

clone_size: NA
j_call: TRBJ2-5
v_call: TRBV25-1
d_call: NA
cdr3_nt: TGTGCCAGCAGTGAGGAGACCCAGTACTTC
cdr3_aa: CASSEETQYF

clone_size: NA
j_call: TRBJ1-2
v_call: TRBV12-3/TRBV12-4
d_call: NA
cdr3_nt: TGTGCCAGCAGGCCCACAGCTAACTATGGCTACACCTTC
cdr3_aa: CASRPTANYGYTF

clone_size: NA
j_call: TRBJ2-2
v_call: TRBV11-2
d_call: TRBD1
cdr3_nt: TGTGCCAGCAGGGAACAGGGGGCCGTCGGGGAGCTGTTTTTT
cdr3_aa: CASREQGAVGELFF

clone_size: NA
j_call: TRBJ2-2
v_call: TRBV7-2
d_call: NA
cdr3_nt: TGTGCCAGCAGCCGGACTACCTTAGCGACCGGGGAGCTGTTTTTT
cdr3_aa: CASSRTTLATGELFF

clone_size: once
j_call: TRBJ1-6
v_call: TRBV19
d_call: TRBD1
cdr3_nt: TGTGCCAGTAGTATAGCCAGGGGGCATATTAATTCACCCCTCCACTTT
cdr3_aa: CASSIARGHINSPLHF

clone_size: few
j_call: TRBJ2-6
v_call: TRBV4-1
d_call: NA
cdr3_nt: TGCGCCAGCAGCCAAGATTGGGCCCCGGGCTCTGGGGCCAACGTCCTGACTTTC
cdr3_aa: CASSQDWAPGSGANVLTF

clone_size: few
j_call: TRBJ1-6
v_call: TRBV28
d_call: TRBD1
cdr3_nt: TGTGCCAGCAGTTTCGCTACAGGGGGTCTGCACTTT
cdr3_aa: CASSFATGGLHF

clone_size: NA
j_call: TRBJ1-2
v_call: TRBV30
d_call: TRBD1
cdr3_nt: TGTGCCTGGAGGTGGGGGAGACAGGGGGCATTTGCTGGCTACACCTTC
cdr3_aa: CAWRWGRQGAFAGYTF

clone_size: NA
j_call: TRBJ1-3
v_call: TRBV5-1
d_call: NA
cdr3_nt: TGCGCCAGCAGCTTGGGTGATAGGGCCGCGGGAAACACCATATATTTT
cdr3_aa: CASSLGDRAAGNTIYF

clone_size: NA
j_call: TRBJ2-6
v_call: TRBV5-6
d_call: NA
cdr3_nt: TGTGCCAGCAGCTGGAGACAGATCTCTGGGGCCAACGTCCTGACTTTC
cdr3_aa: CASSWRQISGANVLTF

clone_size: NA
j_call: TRBJ2-5
v_call: TRBV12-3/TRBV12-4
d_call: NA
cdr3_nt: TGTGCCAGCAGCTTAGGACCTTCGGGGTTC
cdr3_aa: CASSLGPSGF

clone_size: NA
j_call: TRBJ2-3
v_call: TRBV9
d_call: TRBD1
cdr3_nt: TGTGCCAGCAGCATCGGGACAGGGGATGGGGATACGCAGTATTTT
cdr3_aa: CASSIGTGDGDTQYF

clone_size: NA
j_call: TRBJ1-2
v_call: TRBV19
d_call: NA
cdr3_nt: TGTGCCAGTAGTGCCTTTAGTGGGTCGGGTGGCTATGGCTACACCTTC
cdr3_aa: CASSAFSGSGGYGYTF

clone_size: few
j_call: TRBJ2-5
v_call: TRBV7-6
d_call: NA
cdr3_nt: TGTGCCAGCAGCTCCTTGGGGGGAGGGACCCAGTACTTC
cdr3_aa: CASSSLGGGTQYF

clone_size: NA
j_call: TRBJ1-3
v_call: TRBV12-3/TRBV12-4
d_call: TRBD1
cdr3_nt: TGTGCCAGCAAGAAGGGGGCGTGGGGAAACACCATATATTTT
cdr3_aa: CASKKGAWGNTIYF

clone_size: few
j_call: TRBJ2-7
v_call: TRBV30
d_call: TRBD2
cdr3_nt: TGTGCCTGGAGTATGGGGGGGACCTACGAGCAGTACTTC
cdr3_aa: CAWSMGGTYEQYF

clone_size: NA
j_call: TRBJ1-2
v_call: TRBV6-4
d_call: NA
cdr3_nt: TGTGCCAGCAGTCCAGGTCCTGTGCATGGCTACACCTTC
cdr3_aa: CASSPGPVHGYTF

clone_size: few
j_call: TRBJ1-4
v_call: TRBV7-9
d_call: NA
cdr3_nt: TGTGCCAGCAGCCCGGACGTCACTAATGAAAAACTGTTTTTT
cdr3_aa: CASSPDVTNEKLFF

clone_size: NA
j_call: TRBJ1-1
v_call: TRBV20-1
d_call: NA
cdr3_nt: TGCAGTGCTAGAGGGGTTATGAACACTGAAGCTTTCTTT
cdr3_aa: CSARGVMNTEAFF

clone_size: few
j_call: TRBJ1-5
v_call: TRBV5-6
d_call: NA
cdr3_nt: TGTGCCAGCAGCTTGGGGTATAGCAATCAGCCCCAGCATTTT
cdr3_aa: CASSLGYSNQPQHF

clone_size: few
j_call: TRBJ2-4
v_call: TRBV6-2/TRBV6-3
d_call: TRBD1
cdr3_nt: TGTGCCAGCAGTTTCGATGGACAGGGGCTAGCCAAAAACATTCAGTACTTC
cdr3_aa: CASSFDGQGLAKNIQYF

clone_size: NA
j_call: TRBJ1-2
v_call: TRBV6-5
d_call: NA
cdr3_nt: TGTGCCAGCAGTGGCCCTGCTGGGGTTGGCTACACCTTC
cdr3_aa: CASSGPAGVGYTF

clone_size: NA
j_call: TRBJ1-5
v_call: TRBV19
d_call: NA
cdr3_nt: TGTGCCAGTAGTATCTGGGGGCGCGGCAATCAGCCCCAGCATTTT
cdr3_aa: CASSIWGRGNQPQHF

clone_size: NA
j_call: TRBJ2-7
v_call: TRBV30
d_call: NA
cdr3_nt: TGTGCCTGGAGCTTAAAAGGGGACGAGCAGTACTTC
cdr3_aa: CAWSLKGDEQYF

clone_size: medium-sized
j_call: TRBJ2-1
v_call: TRBV29-1
d_call: NA
cdr3_nt: TGCAGCGTTCCACATCAGACCGCGCAGTTCTTC
cdr3_aa: CSVPHQTAQFF

clone_size: few
j_call: TRBJ2-7
v_call: TRBV7-9
d_call: NA
cdr3_nt: TGTGCCAGCAGCTTAGGCGGGGTCTCCACCTACGAGCAGTACTTC
cdr3_aa: CASSLGGVSTYEQYF

clone_size: few
j_call: TRBJ2-2
v_call: TRBV27
d_call: NA
cdr3_nt: TGTGCCAGCAGTTTCGTGCCAGGGGGGACCGGGGAGCTGTTTTTT
cdr3_aa: CASSFVPGGTGELFF

clone_size: NA
j_call: TRBJ2-3
v_call: TRBV10-2
d_call: NA
cdr3_nt: TGCGCCAGCAGCTGGGGGGCGGGGACCACAGATACGCAGTATTTT
cdr3_aa: CASSWGAGTTDTQYF

clone_size: NA
j_call: TRBJ1-6
v_call: TRBV18
d_call: TRBD1
cdr3_nt: TGTGCCAGCTCACGTCTGACAGGGGGTAATTCACCCCTCCACTTT
cdr3_aa: CASSRLTGGNSPLHF

clone_size: few
j_call: TRBJ1-2
v_call: TRBV7-2
d_call: NA
cdr3_nt: TGTGCCAGCAGGACGTCCCTGGGGGGGAACTATGGCTACACCTTC
cdr3_aa: CASRTSLGGNYGYTF

clone_size: NA
j_call: TRBJ1-3
v_call: TRBV20-1
d_call: TRBD1
cdr3_nt: TGCAGTGCTGGGACAGAAGCTGGAAACACCATATATTTT
cdr3_aa: CSAGTEAGNTIYF

clone_size: NA
j_call: TRBJ2-3
v_call: TRBV7-6
d_call: NA
cdr3_nt: TGTGCCAGCAGCTTAAACGCTAGCACAACAGATACGCAGTATTTT
cdr3_aa: CASSLNASTTDTQYF

clone_size: few
j_call: TRBJ2-4
v_call: TRBV5-4
d_call: NA
cdr3_nt: TGTGCCAGCAGCTCGAGCAGGGGGGATCAGTACTTC
cdr3_aa: CASSSSRGDQYF

clone_size: few
j_call: TRBJ1-5
v_call: TRBV7-2
d_call: NA
cdr3_nt: TGTGCCAGCAGTTATGACACCTACAATCAGCCCCAGCATTTT
cdr3_aa: CASSYDTYNQPQHF